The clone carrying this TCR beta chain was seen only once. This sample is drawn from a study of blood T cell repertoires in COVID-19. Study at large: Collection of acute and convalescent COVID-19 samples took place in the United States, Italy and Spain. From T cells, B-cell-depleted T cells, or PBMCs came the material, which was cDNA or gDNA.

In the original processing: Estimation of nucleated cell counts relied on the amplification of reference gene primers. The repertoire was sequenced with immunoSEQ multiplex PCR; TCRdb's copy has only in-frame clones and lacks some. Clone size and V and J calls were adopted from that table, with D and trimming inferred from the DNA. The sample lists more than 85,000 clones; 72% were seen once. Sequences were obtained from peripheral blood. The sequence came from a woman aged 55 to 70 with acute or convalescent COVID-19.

The CDR3 DNA reads TGCGCCAGCAGCTTGGACCAGGCCACAGATACGCAGTATTTT. It codes for CASSLDQATDTQYF. The V gene is TRBV5-1, the J gene TRBJ2-3; D call uncertain. V lost 0 bases to trimming and J lost 2 bases, with 7 bases between them. This CDR3 spans 14 amino acids. Germline-derived CDR1 and CDR2 are SGHRS and YFSETQ.